This is a list of T cell receptor beta chains from one sample in a study of T cell responses to AZD1222 COVID-19 vaccine. The method was immunoSEQ multiplex PCR; TCRdb's version includes in-frame clones alone and lacks a portion of them. The sample lists over 100,000 clones, 70% to 90% occurring once. The specimen was peripheral blood, collected on day 0 of AZD1222 vaccination. These receptors all come from an adult in good health. The CDR3 runs from the conserved cysteine through the conserved F or W. D genes are given only for firm matches. Not all rows give a size; the values are once, few, many and, for expanded clones, a class.

v_call: TRBV5-1
clone_size: .
d_call: TRBD1
j_call: TRBJ1-2
cdr3_nt: TGCGCCAGCAGCTTAATTCCGGGACAGGGGTTCTATGGCTACACCTTC
cdr3_aa: CASSLIPGQGFYGYTF

v_call: TRBV18
clone_size: .
d_call: .
j_call: TRBJ2-5
cdr3_nt: TGTGCCAGCTCAGACACCAATGGAGAGACCCAGTACTTC
cdr3_aa: CASSDTNGETQYF

v_call: TRBV2
clone_size: .
d_call: TRBD2
j_call: TRBJ2-7
cdr3_nt: TGTGCCAGCACTGGTAGCGGGGGGTTATCCTACGAGCAGTACTTC
cdr3_aa: CASTGSGGLSYEQYF

v_call: TRBV6-2/TRBV6-3
clone_size: once
d_call: TRBD1
j_call: TRBJ2-6
cdr3_nt: TGTGCCAGCAGTTTGGGCAGGGGGAAGACTGGGGCCAACGTCCTGACTTTC
cdr3_aa: CASSLGRGKTGANVLTF

v_call: TRBV11-2
clone_size: .
d_call: TRBD2
j_call: TRBJ2-3
cdr3_nt: TGTGCCAGCAGCTTAGGGGGAGCGGGAGTTTCAGATACGCAGTATTTT
cdr3_aa: CASSLGGAGVSDTQYF

v_call: TRBV7-3
clone_size: .
d_call: TRBD1
j_call: TRBJ1-2
cdr3_nt: TGTGCCAGCAGCCCGACCGGGACAGCGAACTATGGCTACACCTTC
cdr3_aa: CASSPTGTANYGYTF

v_call: TRBV9
clone_size: .
d_call: TRBD2
j_call: TRBJ2-3
cdr3_nt: TGTGCCAGCAGCCACCGACTAGCTGGGGGGGAAGATACGCAGTATTTT
cdr3_aa: CASSHRLAGGEDTQYF

v_call: TRBV19
clone_size: .
d_call: .
j_call: TRBJ2-2
cdr3_nt: TGTGCCAGTAGTAGGCCCGGGAACACCGGGGAGCTGTTTTTT
cdr3_aa: CASSRPGNTGELFF

v_call: TRBV7-2
clone_size: .
d_call: .
j_call: TRBJ2-1
cdr3_nt: TGTGCCAGCAGCTTGACAGTTTACAATGAGCAGTTCTTC
cdr3_aa: CASSLTVYNEQFF

v_call: TRBV6-2/TRBV6-3
clone_size: .
d_call: TRBD2
j_call: TRBJ2-7
cdr3_nt: TGTGCCAGCAGCCGGGGACTAGCGGCATCCTACGAGCAGTACTTC
cdr3_aa: CASSRGLAASYEQYF

v_call: TRBV7-3
clone_size: .
d_call: TRBD1
j_call: TRBJ2-1
cdr3_nt: TGTGCCAGCAGCTCCTCAGGGGGCAATGAGCAGTTCTTC
cdr3_aa: CASSSSGGNEQFF

v_call: TRBV6-5
clone_size: .
d_call: TRBD1
j_call: TRBJ1-1
cdr3_nt: TGTGCCAGCACCACCCTCGGGACAGCGAACACTGAAGCTTTCTTT
cdr3_aa: CASTTLGTANTEAFF

v_call: TRBV28
clone_size: .
d_call: .
j_call: TRBJ2-7
cdr3_nt: TGTGCCAGCAGTGGGCAGGGAGTAGGGGAGCAGTACTTC
cdr3_aa: CASSGQGVGEQYF

v_call: TRBV9
clone_size: many
d_call: .
j_call: TRBJ1-1
cdr3_nt: TGTGCCAGCAGCGCTTCCATGGACACTGAAGCTTTCTTT
cdr3_aa: CASSASMDTEAFF

v_call: TRBV28
clone_size: .
d_call: .
j_call: TRBJ1-1
cdr3_nt: TGTGCCAGCAGGGAGACCAGGGGTAACACTGAAGCTTTCTTT
cdr3_aa: CASRETRGNTEAFF

v_call: TRBV11-2
clone_size: .
d_call: TRBD1
j_call: TRBJ2-7
cdr3_nt: TGTGCCAGCAGCTTAGACACAGACAGGGTCCGCAACGAGCAGTACTTC
cdr3_aa: CASSLDTDRVRNEQYF

v_call: TRBV9
clone_size: .
d_call: .
j_call: TRBJ2-1
cdr3_nt: TGTGCCAGCAGCGTAGAGCGGACAACCACTGAGCAGTTCTTC
cdr3_aa: CASSVERTTTEQFF

v_call: TRBV15
clone_size: .
d_call: .
j_call: TRBJ2-7
cdr3_nt: TGTGCCACCAGGTCGCCGGGGGCCCCCTACGAGCAGTACTTC
cdr3_aa: CATRSPGAPYEQYF

v_call: TRBV7-9
clone_size: .
d_call: .
j_call: TRBJ1-2
cdr3_nt: TGTGCCAGCAGCCCCCTTTCGAGACACGACTATGGCTACACCTTC
cdr3_aa: CASSPLSRHDYGYTF

v_call: TRBV18
clone_size: once
d_call: .
j_call: TRBJ1-4
cdr3_nt: TGTGCCAGCTCACCAACGGGGGGTTCTGAAAAACTGTTTTTT
cdr3_aa: CASSPTGGSEKLFF

v_call: TRBV6-2/TRBV6-3
clone_size: .
d_call: .
j_call: TRBJ1-5
cdr3_nt: TGTGCCAGCAGTTCCCGCAGTAGCAATCAGCCCCAGCATTTT
cdr3_aa: CASSSRSSNQPQHF

v_call: TRBV27
clone_size: .
d_call: .
j_call: TRBJ1-2
cdr3_nt: TGTGCCAGCAGTCCACACTTTAACTATGGCTACACCTTC
cdr3_aa: CASSPHFNYGYTF

v_call: TRBV5-1
clone_size: .
d_call: TRBD2
j_call: TRBJ2-5
cdr3_nt: TGCGCCAGCAGCCCGGGACTAGCGGGGGGCCAAGAGACCCAGTACTTC
cdr3_aa: CASSPGLAGGQETQYF

v_call: TRBV11-3
clone_size: .
d_call: .
j_call: TRBJ1-3
cdr3_nt: TGTGCCAGCAGCTTACCGTGGACAGCAATCTCTGGAAACACCATATATTTT
cdr3_aa: CASSLPWTAISGNTIYF

v_call: TRBV24-1
clone_size: .
d_call: .
j_call: TRBJ2-3
cdr3_nt: TGTGCCACCAGCGGGACACCCAGCACAGATACGCAGTATTTT
cdr3_aa: CATSGTPSTDTQYF

v_call: TRBV5-6
clone_size: .
d_call: .
j_call: TRBJ1-5
cdr3_nt: TGTGCCAGCAGCTTCGGGCAGGGCGGTCAGCCCCAGCATTTT
cdr3_aa: CASSFGQGGQPQHF

v_call: TRBV30
clone_size: .
d_call: .
j_call: TRBJ1-5
cdr3_nt: TGTGCCTGGAGTGTTCCCCGGGGAAATCAGCCCCAGCATTTT
cdr3_aa: CAWSVPRGNQPQHF

v_call: TRBV27
clone_size: .
d_call: .
j_call: TRBJ2-3
cdr3_nt: TGTGCCAGCAGCAGAGTGGGAACAGGCTCCACAGATACGCAGTATTTT
cdr3_aa: CASSRVGTGSTDTQYF

v_call: TRBV4-3
clone_size: .
d_call: TRBD2
j_call: TRBJ2-5
cdr3_nt: TGCGCCAGCAGCCAGGGGGGACTAGCGGGCCAAGAGACCCAGTACTTC
cdr3_aa: CASSQGGLAGQETQYF

v_call: TRBV7-2
clone_size: .
d_call: .
j_call: TRBJ2-5
cdr3_nt: TGTGCCAGCACCTCCGGCTCAGAGACCCAGTACTTC
cdr3_aa: CASTSGSETQYF

v_call: TRBV6-5
clone_size: .
d_call: .
j_call: TRBJ1-3
cdr3_nt: TGTGCCAGCAGTTACCCCAAAATTTGGGTGGGAAACACCATATATTTT
cdr3_aa: CASSYPKIWVGNTIYF

v_call: TRBV27
clone_size: .
d_call: .
j_call: TRBJ2-7
cdr3_nt: TGTGCCAGCAGATCTCAGGGCCAGTACTCCTACGAGCAGTACTTC
cdr3_aa: CASRSQGQYSYEQYF

v_call: TRBV27
clone_size: .
d_call: .
j_call: TRBJ2-7
cdr3_nt: TGTGCCAGTCGCCGCCAGGTCGGCTCCTACGAGCAGTACTTC
cdr3_aa: CASRRQVGSYEQYF

v_call: TRBV18
clone_size: .
d_call: .
j_call: TRBJ2-1
cdr3_nt: TGTGCCAGCTCTGGGGGGATATCGAATGAGGAGCAGTTCTTC
cdr3_aa: CASSGGISNEEQFF

v_call: TRBV5-4
clone_size: .
d_call: TRBD2
j_call: TRBJ2-1
cdr3_nt: TGTGCCAGCAGAACTAGCGGGGCCCCCTACAATGAGCAGTTCTTC
cdr3_aa: CASRTSGAPYNEQFF

v_call: TRBV6-5
clone_size: .
d_call: TRBD1
j_call: TRBJ2-5
cdr3_nt: TGTGCCAGCAACGACAGGGGGGCGAAGACCCAGTACTTC
cdr3_aa: CASNDRGAKTQYF

v_call: TRBV20-1
clone_size: .
d_call: TRBD2
j_call: TRBJ2-3
cdr3_nt: TGCAGTGCTAGTCGAACTAGCGGGAGTATCACAGATACGCAGTATTTT
cdr3_aa: CSASRTSGSITDTQYF

v_call: TRBV28
clone_size: .
d_call: .
j_call: TRBJ1-2
cdr3_nt: TGTGCCAGCAGTCCCATTACAGGGTATGGCTACACCTTC
cdr3_aa: CASSPITGYGYTF

v_call: TRBV10-3
clone_size: few
d_call: .
j_call: TRBJ2-7
cdr3_nt: TGTGCCATCAGTGGTCGACCAGAGCCCTACGAGCAGTACTTC
cdr3_aa: CAISGRPEPYEQYF

v_call: TRBV2
clone_size: .
d_call: .
j_call: TRBJ2-1
cdr3_nt: TGTGCCAGCAGTGAAGCGCTGGGCCTCAGGGAGCAGTTCTTC
cdr3_aa: CASSEALGLREQFF

v_call: TRBV3-1/TRBV3-2
clone_size: .
d_call: .
j_call: TRBJ2-7
cdr3_nt: TGTGCCAGCAGCCGCAGCGGCGCCGGATTAGACTCCTACGAGCAGTACTTC
cdr3_aa: CASSRSGAGLDSYEQYF

v_call: TRBV2
clone_size: .
d_call: TRBD1
j_call: TRBJ2-1
cdr3_nt: TGTGCCAGCAGTGACTCTCCCTGGCAGGGGGCAAGGAATGAGCAGTTCTTC
cdr3_aa: CASSDSPWQGARNEQFF

v_call: TRBV5-6
clone_size: .
d_call: .
j_call: TRBJ1-5
cdr3_nt: TGTGCCAGCAGCGCGGCTACAGGGTCGGATCAGCCCCAGCATTTT
cdr3_aa: CASSAATGSDQPQHF

v_call: TRBV5-8
clone_size: .
d_call: .
j_call: TRBJ1-5
cdr3_nt: TGTGCCAGCAGCTATGTAGGGGTGAACAATCAGCCCCAGCATTTT
cdr3_aa: CASSYVGVNNQPQHF

v_call: TRBV7-9
clone_size: .
d_call: .
j_call: TRBJ2-5
cdr3_nt: TGTGCCAGCAGGGAGGGGCAGCAAGAGACCCAGTACTTC
cdr3_aa: CASREGQQETQYF

v_call: TRBV18
clone_size: .
d_call: TRBD2
j_call: TRBJ2-5
cdr3_nt: TGTGCCAGCTCACCCACGGGAGGCCAGTACTTC
cdr3_aa: CASSPTGGQYF

v_call: TRBV7-2
clone_size: .
d_call: .
j_call: TRBJ1-5
cdr3_nt: TGTGCCAGCAGCTTAGTACCGCGGACAACATCCCAGGTTCAGCCCCAGCATTTT
cdr3_aa: CASSLVPRTTSQVQPQHF

v_call: TRBV15
clone_size: few
d_call: TRBD2
j_call: TRBJ2-3
cdr3_nt: TGTGCCACCAGCAGACGGACTAGCGGGAGGTCTTATAGCACAGATACGCAGTATTTT
cdr3_aa: CATSRRTSGRSYSTDTQYF

v_call: TRBV7-2
clone_size: .
d_call: TRBD1
j_call: TRBJ2-7
cdr3_nt: TGTGCCAGCAGCTCCCGACAGGGTGCCTACGAGCAGTACTTC
cdr3_aa: CASSSRQGAYEQYF

v_call: TRBV5-8
clone_size: .
d_call: TRBD1
j_call: TRBJ1-2
cdr3_nt: TGTGCCAGCAGCCCTGGACAGGCTATGGATGGCTACACCTTC
cdr3_aa: CASSPGQAMDGYTF